Here is one T cell receptor beta chain with its context. CDR3 size: 12 residues. Per the germline V gene, CDR1 is SNHLY and CDR2 is FYNNEI. V lost 4 bases, J lost 4 bases, and 7 bases lay in between. The data were produced by immunoSEQ multiplex PCR, yet TCRdb's version contains in-frame clones alone and is incomplete. The sample consists of some 110,000 clones, 70% to 90% of them appearing once. The source of the sample is a study of blood T cell repertoires in COVID-19. Study information: Some COVID-19 samples were acute and others convalescent; all came from the United States, Italy and Spain.

The material sequenced was peripheral blood. This receptor was identified in a man aged 35-49 years with acute or convalescent COVID-19. The chain employs TRBV2 and TRBJ1-1, with D possibly being TRBD1 (5 bases). DNA for the CDR3: TGTGCCAGCAGTGTCCAGGGCACTGAAGCTTTCTTT. It yields the protein CASSVQGTEAFF.